This T cell receptor beta chain was sequenced in a study of blood T cell repertoires in COVID-19. Study-wide background: Spain, Italy and the United States supplied samples that represented acute and convalescent COVID-19.

Germline CDR1 and CDR2: DFQATT and SNEGSKA (reference sequence). V lost 3 bases to trimming and J lost 5 bases, with 2 bases between them. The CDR3 totals 10 residues. Sequencing used immunoSEQ multiplex PCR; TCRdb keeps in-frame clones, though not all of them. The sample has some 270,000 clones; 90% are singletons. Specimen: peripheral blood. This sequence originates from a woman aged 55-69 years with COVID-19, enrolled during active disease. This chain links TRBV20-1 with TRBJ2-1; D uncertain. The CDR3 DNA reads as TGCAGTGCTAGCGACAATGAGCAGTTCTTC. It specifies CSASDNEQFF.